A selection of T cell receptor beta chains follows, all from one sample in a study of T cell responses to AZD1222 COVID-19 vaccine. Libraries were prepared by immunoSEQ multiplex PCR; TCRdb keeps only in-frame clonotypes and omits some of them. The data show more than 85,000 clones, with about 90% seen just once and more than 6.5% held by the top ten. The source material was peripheral blood, sampled on day 0 of AZD1222 vaccination. Receptor source: an adult in good health. Both conserved end residues are part of each CDR3. The order of the fields is J gene, clone size, V gene, D gene, CDR3 length, CDR3 DNA, CDR3 protein. A D gene is named only where the DNA matches it firmly. The size of a clone is reported for some rows only, either as once, few or many, or as a class for expanded clones.

j_call: TRBJ2-7; clone_size: once; v_call: TRBV5-5; d_call: TRBD1; cdr3_length: 12; cdr3_nt: TGTGCCAGCAGCTGGACAGGGTACGAGCAGTACTTC; cdr3_aa: CASSWTGYEQYF
j_call: TRBJ1-4; clone_size: once; v_call: TRBV7-9; d_call: -; cdr3_length: 18; cdr3_nt: TGTGCCAGCGAACCCGCGCAGGGGAAAAAAGGTCGAGGTGAAAAACTGTTTTTT; cdr3_aa: CASEPAQGKKGRGEKLFF
j_call: TRBJ1-1; clone_size: -; v_call: TRBV29-1; d_call: TRBD1; cdr3_length: 12; cdr3_nt: TGCAGCGTTGTGTCACAGGGGACTGAAGCTTTCTTT; cdr3_aa: CSVVSQGTEAFF
j_call: TRBJ1-3; clone_size: -; v_call: TRBV18; d_call: -; cdr3_length: 14; cdr3_nt: TGTGCCAGCTCACCCGCCCCCTCTGGAAACACCATATATTTT; cdr3_aa: CASSPAPSGNTIYF
j_call: TRBJ1-5; clone_size: -; v_call: TRBV7-2; d_call: TRBD1; cdr3_length: 13; cdr3_nt: TGTGCCAGCAGCCCACAGGGGGAACAGCCCCAGCATTTT; cdr3_aa: CASSPQGEQPQHF
j_call: TRBJ1-1; clone_size: -; v_call: TRBV5-5; d_call: -; cdr3_length: 14; cdr3_nt: TGTGCCAGCAGCTTGATGGGTACGAACACTGAAGCTTTCTTT; cdr3_aa: CASSLMGTNTEAFF
j_call: TRBJ2-2; clone_size: -; v_call: TRBV5-6; d_call: -; cdr3_length: 16; cdr3_nt: TGTGCCAGCAGCTTGCCGGGGCCCTGGAACACCGGGGAGCTGTTTTTT; cdr3_aa: CASSLPGPWNTGELFF
j_call: TRBJ1-2; clone_size: -; v_call: TRBV6-5; d_call: TRBD1; cdr3_length: 14; cdr3_nt: TGTGCCAGCAGAATAGGACAGGGCAACTATGGCTACACCTTC; cdr3_aa: CASRIGQGNYGYTF
j_call: TRBJ1-3; clone_size: -; v_call: TRBV2; d_call: TRBD1; cdr3_length: 15; cdr3_nt: TGTGCCAGCAGTGGGACAGGGCAGACTGGAAACACCATATATTTT; cdr3_aa: CASSGTGQTGNTIYF
j_call: TRBJ2-7; clone_size: -; v_call: TRBV7-2; d_call: TRBD2; cdr3_length: 15; cdr3_nt: TGTGCCAGCAGCCCCCGGGGGGTCACCTCCTACGAGCAGTACTTC; cdr3_aa: CASSPRGVTSYEQYF
j_call: TRBJ1-5; clone_size: -; v_call: TRBV28; d_call: -; cdr3_length: 12; cdr3_nt: TGTGCCAGCAGTTTATATCGTCAGCCCCAGCATTTT; cdr3_aa: CASSLYRQPQHF
j_call: TRBJ2-7; clone_size: -; v_call: TRBV5-1; d_call: TRBD2; cdr3_length: 15; cdr3_nt: TGCGCCAGCAGCTTTAGCGGGGGGCCCTCCTACGAGCAGTACTTC; cdr3_aa: CASSFSGGPSYEQYF
j_call: TRBJ1-3; clone_size: -; v_call: TRBV2; d_call: TRBD1; cdr3_length: 15; cdr3_nt: TGTGCCAGCAGTGCCGGACAGGGTTCTGGAAACACCATATATTTT; cdr3_aa: CASSAGQGSGNTIYF
j_call: TRBJ2-1; clone_size: -; v_call: TRBV27; d_call: -; cdr3_length: 16; cdr3_nt: TGTGCCAGCAGCCCTACCGGCCGCACCGGAGGAAATGAGCAGTTCTTC; cdr3_aa: CASSPTGRTGGNEQFF
j_call: TRBJ2-1; clone_size: few; v_call: TRBV19; d_call: TRBD1; cdr3_length: 15; cdr3_nt: TGTGCCAGTAGTATTGGGCAGGGGGCGCGGAGTGAGCAGTTCTTC; cdr3_aa: CASSIGQGARSEQFF
j_call: TRBJ2-7; clone_size: -; v_call: TRBV19; d_call: TRBD2; cdr3_length: 13; cdr3_nt: TGTGCCGCCAAAGCGGGAGCCGCCTACGAGCAGTACTTC; cdr3_aa: CAAKAGAAYEQYF
j_call: TRBJ1-2; clone_size: -; v_call: TRBV6-2/TRBV6-3; d_call: -; cdr3_length: 14; cdr3_nt: TGTGCCAGCAGCCAAATAGCGGCCGGGACTCCGCCCACCTTC; cdr3_aa: CASSQIAAGTPPTF
j_call: TRBJ2-1; clone_size: -; v_call: TRBV7-8; d_call: TRBD2; cdr3_length: 16; cdr3_nt: TGTGCCAGCAGCAAGGGACTAGCGGGAAGGAACAATGAGCAGTTCTTC; cdr3_aa: CASSKGLAGRNNEQFF
j_call: TRBJ1-4; clone_size: -; v_call: TRBV3-1/TRBV3-2; d_call: TRBD1; cdr3_length: 15; cdr3_nt: TGTGCCAGCAGTCTTACGGGACAGGGTACTGAAAAACTGTTTTTT; cdr3_aa: CASSLTGQGTEKLFF
j_call: TRBJ1-6; clone_size: -; v_call: TRBV6-5; d_call: -; cdr3_length: 15; cdr3_nt: TGTGCCAGCAGTTACTCAGCGGGAAATTATTCACCCCTCCACTTT; cdr3_aa: CASSYSAGNYSPLHF
j_call: TRBJ2-5; clone_size: -; v_call: TRBV5-1; d_call: -; cdr3_length: 15; cdr3_nt: TGCGCCAGCAGCTTGGAGATCGCGGGGGCAGAGACCCAGTACTTC; cdr3_aa: CASSLEIAGAETQYF
j_call: TRBJ2-3; clone_size: -; v_call: TRBV10-3; d_call: TRBD2; cdr3_length: 16; cdr3_nt: TGTGCCATCAGTGCAGCCGGGGGGGCTAGCACAGATACGCAGTATTTT; cdr3_aa: CAISAAGGASTDTQYF
j_call: TRBJ2-7; clone_size: few; v_call: TRBV4-1; d_call: -; cdr3_length: 15; cdr3_nt: TGCGCCAGCAGCCAAGAGGAGGGCGGATCCTACGAGCAGTACTTC; cdr3_aa: CASSQEEGGSYEQYF
j_call: TRBJ2-3; clone_size: -; v_call: TRBV18; d_call: TRBD2; cdr3_length: 14; cdr3_nt: TGTGCCAGCTCACCACGGGCGGGAGCAGATACGCAGTATTTT; cdr3_aa: CASSPRAGADTQYF
j_call: TRBJ2-7; clone_size: few; v_call: TRBV6-1; d_call: -; cdr3_length: 17; cdr3_nt: TGTGCCAGCAGTGAAGGAAAAGGTAGGACACCCAGAGGGGAGCAGTACTTC; cdr3_aa: CASSEGKGRTPRGEQYF
j_call: TRBJ2-7; clone_size: -; v_call: TRBV10-1; d_call: -; cdr3_length: 13; cdr3_nt: TGCGCCAGCAGTCCTAGCGTTTCCTACGAGCAGTACTTC; cdr3_aa: CASSPSVSYEQYF
j_call: TRBJ2-7; clone_size: -; v_call: TRBV5-6; d_call: TRBD2; cdr3_length: 14; cdr3_nt: TGTGCCAGCAGCCGGACTAGCGATTCCTACGAGCAGTACTTC; cdr3_aa: CASSRTSDSYEQYF
j_call: TRBJ1-1; clone_size: -; v_call: TRBV7-9; d_call: TRBD1; cdr3_length: 14; cdr3_nt: TGTGCCAGCAGCATTCCGGGACAGGGGACTGAAGCTTTCTTT; cdr3_aa: CASSIPGQGTEAFF
j_call: TRBJ2-2; clone_size: -; v_call: TRBV5-1; d_call: TRBD2; cdr3_length: 15; cdr3_nt: TGCGCCAGCAGAATAGCGGGAGGATCGACCGGGGAGCTGTTTTTT; cdr3_aa: CASRIAGGSTGELFF
j_call: TRBJ1-4; clone_size: -; v_call: TRBV7-3; d_call: -; cdr3_length: 15; cdr3_nt: TGTGCCAGCAGCTTAAGGGCTGGGACTGGAGAAAAACTGTTTTTT; cdr3_aa: CASSLRAGTGEKLFF
j_call: TRBJ2-7; clone_size: -; v_call: TRBV25-1; d_call: -; cdr3_length: 12; cdr3_nt: TGTGCCAGCAGTGGGAGTTCCTACGAGCAGTACTTC; cdr3_aa: CASSGSSYEQYF
j_call: TRBJ2-1; clone_size: once; v_call: TRBV28; d_call: TRBD2; cdr3_length: 15; cdr3_nt: TGTGCCAGCAAGAAGCGGGAGGGCCCTGCAAATGAGCAGTTCTTC; cdr3_aa: CASKKREGPANEQFF
j_call: TRBJ2-3; clone_size: -; v_call: TRBV7-2; d_call: TRBD2; cdr3_length: 15; cdr3_nt: TGTGCCAGCAGCTCGACTAGCGGGAGGATTCATACGCAGTATTTT; cdr3_aa: CASSSTSGRIHTQYF
j_call: TRBJ2-5; clone_size: -; v_call: TRBV12-3/TRBV12-4; d_call: -; cdr3_length: 13; cdr3_nt: TGTGCCAGCAGTTTAGGAGGGAAGGAGACCCAGTACTTC; cdr3_aa: CASSLGGKETQYF
j_call: TRBJ1-1; clone_size: -; v_call: TRBV5-8; d_call: -; cdr3_length: 17; cdr3_nt: TGTGCCAGCAGCGGTCCAGGGAGGTACAGCCGGAACACTGAAGCTTTCTTT; cdr3_aa: CASSGPGRYSRNTEAFF
j_call: TRBJ1-1; clone_size: -; v_call: TRBV11-2; d_call: -; cdr3_length: 17; cdr3_nt: TGTGCCAGCAGCTTAGAGTTTTGGGAACTCAACTTCGTCGGAGCTTTCTTT; cdr3_aa: CASSLEFWELNFVGAFF
j_call: TRBJ2-7; clone_size: -; v_call: TRBV6-5; d_call: TRBD1; cdr3_length: 15; cdr3_nt: TGTGCCAGCAGTCGTGGGGCAGGGGGCGCCTACGAGCAGTACTTC; cdr3_aa: CASSRGAGGAYEQYF
j_call: TRBJ1-6; clone_size: -; v_call: TRBV6-5; d_call: -; cdr3_length: 14; cdr3_nt: TGTGCCACCCTACAAAACAGGGTTCTCGCACCCCTCCACTTT; cdr3_aa: CATLQNRVLAPLHF
j_call: TRBJ1-5; clone_size: -; v_call: TRBV9; d_call: -; cdr3_length: 14; cdr3_nt: TGTGCCAGCTCTCGGGGTGTCAGCAATCAGCCCCAGCATTTT; cdr3_aa: CASSRGVSNQPQHF
j_call: TRBJ1-5; clone_size: -; v_call: TRBV21-1; d_call: -; cdr3_length: 15; cdr3_nt: TGTGCCAGCAGCAAAGCGAGAGGGGGCGGCCAGCCCCAGCATTTT; cdr3_aa: CASSKARGGGQPQHF
j_call: TRBJ2-7; clone_size: -; v_call: TRBV9; d_call: -; cdr3_length: 15; cdr3_nt: TGTGCCAGCAGCCTACAGGGTACAACTCCCTACGAGCAGTACTTC; cdr3_aa: CASSLQGTTPYEQYF